Below, 20 T cell receptor beta chains from the same sample are listed, as sequenced in a study of regulatory T cells in long-lasting Graves disease. CDR3-region Arm-PCR and iRepertoire HTBI primers produced the TCR beta libraries. TCRdb processed the multiplex PCR reads anew with MiXCR; each CDR3 protein has one entry. The sample yields 400,000 to 500,000 distinct CDR3 sequences, less than 25% seen once. The time point here: persistent/refractory GD, antithyroid drugs over 5 years with positive TRAb. The TCR library was made from RNA that had been extracted from PBMCs in TRIzol. Sequenced material: peripheral blood mononuclear cells (PBMCs), taken when the disease was refractory, from a patient treated with antithyroid drugs. The receptor set was obtained from a female donor with Graves disease.

This clonotype was seen repeatedly, ten times or more. The chain employs TRBV18 and TRBJ2-7; D is uncertain. CDR3 length: 15 residues. Trimming shortened V by 2 bases and J by 3 bases, and 14 bases separated the two germline ends. Germline CDR1 reads KGHSH; CDR2 reads LQKENI. DNA of the CDR3: TGTGCCAGCTCACCAGGACGCAGCAGGTACTACGAGCAGTACTTC. Amino acids: CASSPGRSRYYEQYF.

This clonotype was observed at least ten times. This sequence joins TRBV2 and TRBJ1-2; maybe TRBD1 (5 bases). Between the trimmed V and J ends, which lost 6 bases and 6 bases, there was a span of 11 bases. This CDR3 spans 12 amino acids. Looked up from germline, CDR1 is SNHLY and CDR2 is FYNNEI. CDR3 in DNA: TGTGCCAGCAGAGTCTGGGGGGATGGCTACACCTTC. It codes for CASRVWGDGYTF.

The chain recombines TRBV10-3 with TRBJ1-5; TRBD1 agrees at 8 bases. With 4 bases clipped from V and 4 bases from J, the junction kept 3 bases outside the gene matches. The CDR3 length is 14 residues. Germline values: CDR1 ENHRY, CDR2 SYGVKD. CDR3 protein: CAISVGQGNQPQHF. The CDR3 DNA is TGTGCCATCAGTGTCGGACAGGGTAATCAGCCCCAGCATTTT.

The rearrangement uses TRBV20-1 and TRBJ1-2; 8 bases line up with TRBD1. CDR1 is DFQATT and CDR2 is SNEGSKA in the germline V gene (reference sequence). The CDR3 totals 13 residues. V lost 5 bases, J lost 5 bases, and 7 bases stayed unmatched. The CDR3 reads CSAGPGGRYGYTF. Here the CDR3 DNA reads TGCAGTGCTGGGCCAGGGGGCCGTTATGGCTACACCTTC.

V usage is TRBV19 and J usage is TRBJ2-5, with D possibly TRBD1 on 6 matching bases. The V end was cut by 5 bases, the J end by 7 bases, with 14 bases between. The germline V gene encodes CDR1 LNHDA and CDR2 SQIVND (reference sequence). The CDR3 is 13 amino acids. For the CDR3, the DNA is TGTGCCAGTAGTCAGCAGGGGTCAGGGACCCAGTACTTC. It codes for CASSQQGSGTQYF.

This clonotype was counted a few times. The chain recombines TRBV30 with TRBJ2-7, with a tentative D call TRBD1 (5 bases). V gave up 0 bases and J gave up 3 bases, with 9 bases separating them. The CDR3 runs 13 residues. Germline CDR1 and CDR2: GTSNPN and SVGIG (reference sequence). The CDR3 sequence is CAWSVAGFYEQYF. The CDR3 DNA reads as TGTGCCTGGAGTGTCGCAGGGTTCTACGAGCAGTACTTC. Full variable domain (missing parts from reference TRBV30 and TRBJ2-7): SQTIHQWPATLVQPVGSPLSLECTVEGTSNPNLYWYRQAAGRGLQLLFYSVGIGQISSEVPQNLSASRPQDRQFILSSKKLLLSDSGFYLCAWSVAGFYEQYFGPGTRLTVT.

For the CDR3, the DNA is TGCGCCAGCAGCTTCAGCGCGGCAGGGGGGTCCTACGAGCAGTACTTC. As protein: CASSFSAAGGSYEQYF. The J gene is TRBJ2-7, the V gene TRBV5-1; TRBD1 is a possible D gene (7 bases). This CDR3 region has 16 residues. The germline V gene has CDR1 SGHRS and CDR2 YFSETQ. The V end was cut by 2 bases, the J end by 1 base, with 16 bases between.

This clonotype was observed at least ten times. This chain links TRBV6-5 with TRBJ2-2; the match to TRBD1 covers 9 bases. Germline V gives CDR1 MNHEY, CDR2 SVGAGI. Trimming took 3 bases from V and 3 from J; bases not matched to a gene: 5. CDR3 length: 16 residues. CDR3 DNA sequence: TGTGCCAGCAGTTATAAGGGACAGGGCTACACCGGGGAGCTGTTTTTT. It yields the protein CASSYKGQGYTGELFF.

The V call is TRBV5-6, the J call TRBJ2-7, with D possibly matching TRBD1 (5 bases). This CDR3 contains 13 residues. Germline CDR1 SGHDT, CDR2 YYEEEE. V lost 3 bases and J lost 3, with 10 bases in between. The CDR3 is CASSSRTFYEQYF. The CDR3 DNA sequence: TGTGCCAGCAGCTCGAGGACATTCTACGAGCAGTACTTC.

Note on this clonotype: This sequence may be a read error, since a much larger clone differs from it by one base. This sequence joins TRBV6-1 and TRBJ1-1; D is undetermined. CDR1 MNHNS and CDR2 SASEGT come from the germline V gene. This CDR3 spans 14 amino acids. This chain's CDR3 is CASSKGIMNTETFF. For the CDR3, the DNA is TGTGCCAGTAGCAAGGGAATCATGAACACTGAAACTTTCTTT.

About this clonotype: The conserved final phenylalanine or tryptophan is absent from the CDR3, which likely points to a read error. The chain joins TRBV29-1 to TRBJ1-2, with D perhaps TRBD1 (5 bases). V was trimmed by 2 bases and J by 3 bases, leaving 10 bases between them. CDR1 SQVTM and CDR2 ANQGSEA come from the germline V gene. CDR3 size: 13 residues. In nucleotides, the CDR3 is TGCAGCGTTGAATGGTCAGGGCACTATGGCTACACCCTC. Its protein is CSVEWSGHYGYTL.

The chain joins TRBV15 to TRBJ2-7; 9 bases are shared with TRBD1. V shed 4 bases and J 3 bases; nucleotides not matched to a gene: 7. This CDR3 spans 15 amino acids. Germline V lookup: CDR1 LNHNV, CDR2 YYDKDF (reference sequence). In DNA, the CDR3 is TGTGCCACCAGCAAGCCGGGACAGGGCTTCTACGAGCAGTACTTC. It specifies CATSKPGQGFYEQYF.

This chain uses TRBV5-1 with TRBJ2-7; D is perhaps TRBD1 or TRBD2 (7 bases each). Deletions cut 4 bases from V and 6 bases from J, with 23 bases between. CDR1 is SGHRS, CDR2 YFSETQ, per germline. The CDR3 consists of 16 residues. The CDR3 reads CASSRTRQGGGCEQYF. CDR3 sequence (DNA): TGCGCCAGCAGCAGGACGAGACAGGGAGGGGGTTGCGAGCAGTACTTC.

This clonotype was seen only a few times. V gene TRBV28 combines with J gene TRBJ1-5, with D possibly matching TRBD1 (6 bases). The ends were cut back, 6 bases at V and 9 bases at J, with 15 bases in the middle. There are 13 residues in the CDR3. The germline V gene encodes CDR1 MDHEN and CDR2 SYDVKM. The CDR3 protein is CASRGANRRPQHF. The CDR3 DNA is TGTGCCAGCAGGGGGGCCAACCGAAGGCCCCAGCATTTT.

This clonotype was seen many times. The chain couples TRBV29-1 to TRBJ2-5; 9 bases fit TRBD1. V was clipped by 7 bases and J by 2 bases; unmatched bases: 2. The CDR3 extends over 12 amino acids. Per germline, CDR1 SQVTM and CDR2 ANQGSEA. CDR3 bases: TGCAGCGAAGGGACAGGGCAAGAGACCCAGTACTTC. Protein sequence: CSEGTGQETQYF.

The chain joins TRBV7-9 to TRBJ2-1; 7 nucleotides agree with TRBD1. CDR3 length: 16 amino acids. The V gene's germline CDR1 is SEHNR and CDR2 FQNEAQ (reference sequence). The junction had 6 bases not matched to a gene; V was cut back by 3 bases and J by 1 base. CDR3: CASSFPTGLSYNEQFF. The CDR3 DNA is TGTGCCAGCAGCTTCCCGACAGGGTTGTCCTACAATGAGCAGTTCTTC.

The V gene is TRBV30, the J gene TRBJ2-2; D uncertain. Looked up from germline, CDR1 is GTSNPN and CDR2 is SVGIG (reference sequence). CDR3 length: 16 residues. V lost 2 bases and J lost 3, with 16 bases in between. CDR3 region: CAWSSRWGLDTGELFF. The CDR3, as DNA: TGTGCCTGGAGTTCAAGGTGGGGTTTGGACACCGGGGAGCTGTTTTTT.

The chain combines TRBV27 with TRBJ2-7; 8 bases are a match to TRBD1. The CDR3 has 15 residues. In germline, CDR1 is MNHEY, CDR2 SMNVEV (reference sequence). V trimming: 2 bases; J trimming: 2 bases; junction bases outside the gene matches: 5. CDR3 bases: TGTGCCAGCAGTTTACAGGGGGCAGGTACCTACGAGCAGTACTTC. Amino acids: CASSLQGAGTYEQYF.

CDR3 loop: CAISEGRNTEAFF. The CDR3 region has the DNA TGTGCCATCAGTGAGGGGAGGAACACTGAAGCTTTCTTT. The chain carries TRBV10-3 and TRBJ1-1; no firm D call. The V end lost 2 bases, the J end lost 1 base, and 5 bases lay between the germline ends. Germline CDR1 and CDR2: ENHRY and SYGVKD. This CDR3 comprises 13 residues.

Ten or more counts support this clonotype. CDR3 nucleotide sequence: TGTGCCAGCAGTCCGTCCCGGGACAGGGATCAGTACTTC. Translating it yields CASSPSRDRDQYF. This chain joins TRBV28 and TRBJ2-7; TRBD1 matches at 9 bases. The germline V gene encodes CDR1 MDHEN and CDR2 SYDVKM. The CDR3 is 13 amino acids. V lost 5 bases and J lost 10; bases outside the gene matches: 9.